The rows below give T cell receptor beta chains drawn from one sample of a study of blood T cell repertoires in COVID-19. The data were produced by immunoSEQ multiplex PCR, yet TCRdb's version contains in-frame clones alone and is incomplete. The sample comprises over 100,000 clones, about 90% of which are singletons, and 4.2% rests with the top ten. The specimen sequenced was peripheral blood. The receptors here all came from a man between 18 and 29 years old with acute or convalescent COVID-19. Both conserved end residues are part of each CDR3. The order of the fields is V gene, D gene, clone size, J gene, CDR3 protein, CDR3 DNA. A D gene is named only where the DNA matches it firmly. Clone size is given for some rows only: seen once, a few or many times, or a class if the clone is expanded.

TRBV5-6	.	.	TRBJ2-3	CASSLERGTDTQYF	TGTGCCAGCAGCTTGGAGCGGGGCACAGATACGCAGTATTTT
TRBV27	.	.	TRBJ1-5	CASSSSVGINQPQHF	TGTGCCAGCAGTTCCTCCGTCGGTATTAATCAGCCCCAGCATTTT
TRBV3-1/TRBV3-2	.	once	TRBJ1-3	CASSPSNTGNTIYF	TGTGCCAGCAGCCCATCTAATACTGGAAACACCATATATTTT
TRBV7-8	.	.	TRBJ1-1	CASRGWGGEMEAFF	TGTGCCAGCAGGGGATGGGGGGGTGAGATGGAAGCTTTCTTT
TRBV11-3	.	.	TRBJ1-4	CASSQGSNEKLFF	TGTGCCAGCAGCCAGGGTAGCAATGAAAAACTGTTTTTT
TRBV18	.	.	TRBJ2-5	CASSPLGREETQYF	TGTGCCAGCTCACCGCTAGGCAGGGAAGAGACCCAGTACTTC
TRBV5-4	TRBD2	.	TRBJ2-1	CASSLSGGYNEQFF	TGTGCCAGCAGTCTTAGCGGGGGTTACAATGAGCAGTTCTTC
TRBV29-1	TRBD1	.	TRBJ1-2	CSVESGGLYGYTF	TGCAGCGTTGAATCAGGGGGGCTATACGGCTACACCTTC
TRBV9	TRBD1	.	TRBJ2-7	CASSVGGQGFNEQYF	TGTGCCAGCAGCGTAGGGGGACAGGGGTTCAACGAGCAGTACTTC
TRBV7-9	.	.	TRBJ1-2	CASSRETNYGYTF	TGTGCCAGCAGCCGGGAGACTAACTATGGCTACACCTTC
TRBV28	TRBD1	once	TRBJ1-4	CASRTGGPEKLFF	TGTGCCAGCAGGACAGGGGGCCCTGAAAAACTGTTTTTT
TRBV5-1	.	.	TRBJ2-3	CASSLLDGSSTDTQYF	TGCGCCAGCAGCTTGCTCGACGGGTCTAGCACAGATACGCAGTATTTT
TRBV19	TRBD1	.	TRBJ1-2	CASSITSGYRGHGYTF	TGTGCCAGTAGTATTACTTCTGGTTACAGGGGACATGGCTACACCTTC
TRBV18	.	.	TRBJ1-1	CASSAGMNTEAFF	TGTGCCAGCTCAGCCGGTATGAACACTGAAGCTTTCTTT
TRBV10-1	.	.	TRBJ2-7	CASSEISGSYEQYF	TGCGCCAGCAGTGAAATTAGCGGATCCTACGAGCAGTACTTC
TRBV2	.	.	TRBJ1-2	CASSVGGIGGYTF	TGTGCCAGCAGTGTAGGAGGAATTGGCGGCTACACCTTC
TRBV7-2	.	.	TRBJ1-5	CASSFQGGGHQPQHF	TGTGCCAGCAGCTTTCAAGGCGGCGGTCATCAGCCCCAGCATTTT
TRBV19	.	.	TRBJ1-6	CASAPGQYNSPLHF	TGTGCCAGTGCTCCAGGACAGTATAATTCACCCCTCCACTTT
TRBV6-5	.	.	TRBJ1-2	CASSYLGGVHYGYTF	TGTGCCAGCAGTTACCTGGGGGGGGTTCACTATGGCTACACCTTC
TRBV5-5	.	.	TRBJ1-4	CASSSRGLLEKLFF	TGTGCCAGCAGCTCCAGGGGCCTCCTTGAAAAACTGTTTTTT
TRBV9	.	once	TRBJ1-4	CASSERQGGGHEKLFF	TGTGCCAGCAGCGAGAGACAAGGGGGAGGGCATGAAAAACTGTTTTTT
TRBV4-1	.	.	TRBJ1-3	CASSQDLPGSWGNTIYF	TGCGCCAGCAGCCAAGATCTCCCGGGTTCGTGGGGAAACACCATATATTTT
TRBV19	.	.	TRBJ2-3	CASSLPPTDTQYF	TGTGCCAGTAGTCTACCCCCCACAGATACGCAGTATTTT
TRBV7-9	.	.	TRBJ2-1	CASSLGAISYNEQFF	TGTGCCAGCAGCTTAGGGGCCATATCTTACAATGAGCAGTTCTTC
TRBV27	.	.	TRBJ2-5	CASGGWGQETQYF	TGTGCCAGCGGAGGGTGGGGACAAGAGACCCAGTACTTC
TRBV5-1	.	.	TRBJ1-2	CASPLGGGASGYTF	TGCGCCAGCCCCCTTGGGGGGGGCGCTTCTGGCTACACCTTC